The clone carrying this T cell receptor beta chain is a singleton in its sample. For TCRbeta, the library was prepared with unique molecular identifiers. TCRdb reprocessed the PCR reads with MiXCR, giving one entry per CDR3 protein. The sample lists about 600,000 distinct CDR3 sequences, over 9.5% seen once, with less than 5% in the top ten. The sample originates from a study of T-cell reconstitution after alpha-beta-depleted transplantation in children. Between the trimmed V and J ends, which lost 2 bases and 7 bases, there was a span of 12 bases. There are 14 residues in the CDR3. Germline CDR1 is MDHEN and CDR2 is SYDVKM.

This receptor was identified in a human donor who donated a stem cell graft to a child with acute myeloid leukemia. Sequenced material: PBMCs from the stem cell graft donor, taken from the stem cell graft. This chain connects TRBV28 to TRBJ2-1, with a tentative D call TRBD1 (5 bases). CDR3 residues: CASSLIGVLNEQFF. CDR3 DNA sequence: TGTGCCAGCAGTTTAATAGGGGTTTTGAATGAGCAGTTCTTC.